The 18 T cell receptor beta chains below all came from one sample that was sequenced in a study of OX40 agonist ivuxolimab in advanced cancers. TCRdb's copy holds only in-frame clones and misses some; the assay was immunoSEQ multiplex PCR. There are tens of thousands of clones in the sample; 85% occur only once, and less than 4% lies in the top ten. This specimen consisted of CD4+ or CD8+ T cells sorted from blood, obtained in a trial of the OX40 agonist ivuxolimab. The receptors here all came from an adult with an advanced solid tumor such as melanoma, head and neck, liver or kidney cancer.

The V and J genes are TRBV6-1 and TRBJ2-7, with D possibly TRBD2 on 6 matching bases. This CDR3 spans 12 amino acids. Germline loops: CDR1 MNHNS, CDR2 SASEGT. Deletions cut 6 bases from V and 2 bases from J, with 8 bases between. The CDR3 bases are TGTGCCAGCAGAGGCGGGACCTACGAGCAGTACTTC. This encodes CASRGGTYEQYF.

Only one count was recorded for this clone. The genes are TRBV27 and TRBJ2-1, with TRBD1 matching 9 bases. Germline trimming cut 2 bases from V and 14 bases from J; bases unmatched to any gene: 22. The CDR3 runs 18 residues. Germline values: CDR1 MNHEY, CDR2 SMNVEV (reference sequence). CDR3 sequence (DNA): TGTGCCAGCAGTTTAAGAGGGGTAGGTAGGGACAGGGTTGATTTTGAGTTCTTC. Protein product: CASSLRGVGRDRVDFEFF.

The J gene is TRBJ1-1, the V gene TRBV19; 7 bases agree with TRBD1. V was pared by 8 bases and J by 3 bases, with 6 bases of the junction left unmatched. CDR1 and CDR2 (germline): LNHDA, SQIVND (reference sequence). CDR3 length: 13 amino acids. The CDR3 is CASVTRGYTEAFF. As DNA, the CDR3 is TGTGCCAGTGTAACCAGGGGGTACACTGAAGCTTTCTTT.

Regarding this clone: The sample contains more than one DNA sequence encoding this CDR3. V usage is TRBV11-3 and J usage is TRBJ2-7; possibly TRBD2 for D (5 bases). V was trimmed by 5 bases and J by 0 bases, leaving 11 bases between them. The CDR3 contains 14 residues. Germline V gene lookup returns CDR1 SGHNT and CDR2 YENEEA. The CDR3 region has the DNA TGTGCCAGCAGCACCGGACTCAGCTCCTACGAGCAGTACTTC. Translated: CASSTGLSSYEQYF.

In nucleotides, the CDR3 is TGTGCCAGCAGTCTAGCGGACCCTTCCTACGAGCAGTACTTC. It specifies CASSLADPSYEQYF. This chain joins TRBV6-6 and TRBJ2-7; 7 bases align to TRBD2. The CDR3 runs 14 residues. The germline V gene has CDR1 MNHNY and CDR2 SVGAGI (reference sequence). With V trimmed by 5 bases and J by 1 base, 5 bases remained unmatched.

Only one count was recorded for this clone. The rearrangement joins TRBV4-1 to TRBJ1-2; 10 bases match TRBD1. With V trimmed by 1 base and J by 8 bases, 4 bases remained unmatched. The germline V gene has CDR1 MGHRA and CDR2 YSYEKL. This CDR3 spans 14 amino acids. For the CDR3, the DNA is TGCGCCAGCAGCCAAGCGGGACAGGGGAGAGGCTACACCTTC. Encoded protein: CASSQAGQGRGYTF.

The chain has TRBV29-1 and TRBJ2-6, with D possibly TRBD1 on 5 matching bases. The ends were cut back, 4 bases at V and 0 bases at J, with 10 bases in the middle. This CDR3 has 15 amino acids. Germline loops: CDR1 SQVTM, CDR2 ANQGSEA. CDR3 coding DNA: TGCAGCGTTGCCACAGGAAGCTCTGGGGCCAACGTCCTGACTTTC. Translated: CSVATGSSGANVLTF.

This sequence joins TRBV7-2 and TRBJ2-7; TRBD1 matches 10 bases. The V gene end was trimmed by 5 bases and the J gene end by 6 bases; junction bases not matched to a gene: 10. The CDR3 is 15 amino acids. Germline V CDR1 and CDR2: SGHTA, FQGNSA. The CDR3 bases are TGTGCCAGCAGCCTAGTCGGGACAGGGGTTTTCGAGCAGTACTTC. It encodes CASSLVGTGVFEQYF.

The chain uses TRBV5-1 and TRBJ2-7; no reliable D call. Germline V gives CDR1 SGHRS, CDR2 YFSETQ. The CDR3 consists of 18 residues. With 2 bases removed from V and 2 bases from J, the gap between germline ends came to 23 bases. The CDR3 loop reads CASSLRNKIGDSTYEQYF. The CDR3 DNA is TGCGCCAGCAGCTTACGGAACAAGATTGGCGACTCCACCTACGAGCAGTACTTC.

This chain uses TRBV6-5 with TRBJ1-3, with D possibly TRBD1 on 6 matching bases. The germline gives CDR1 MNHEY, CDR2 SVGAGI. Trimming shortened V by 9 bases and J by 2 bases, and 17 bases separated the two germline ends. This CDR3 contains 15 residues. CDR3 DNA sequence: TGTGCCAGTCGAGTAAACCGGGACACTGGAAACACCATATATTTT. Translation: CASRVNRDTGNTIYF.

The genes are TRBV7-2 and TRBJ2-4, with D perhaps assigned TRBD1 or TRBD2 (6 bases each). The CDR3 consists of 12 residues. V lost 2 bases and J 8 bases, leaving 7 bases between the germline ends. Germline V gene data show CDR1 as SGHTA and CDR2 as FQGNSA. The CDR3 loop is CASSLRGDIQYF. Here the CDR3 DNA reads TGTGCCAGCAGCTTAAGGGGGGACATTCAGTACTTC.

The chain recombines TRBV2 with TRBJ2-7; 13 bases are a match to TRBD2. CDR1 is SNHLY and CDR2 is FYNNEI in the germline V gene. The CDR3 covers 14 residues. J gave up 6 bases and V 4 bases, and 3 bases lay outside the gene matches. This CDR3 reads CASSGTSGRSEQYF. The CDR3 nucleotides are TGTGCCAGCAGTGGGACTAGCGGGAGATCCGAGCAGTACTTC.

The chain links TRBV18 to TRBJ2-6, with TRBD1 matching 7 bases. This CDR3 spans 18 amino acids. With V trimmed by 3 bases and J by 1 base, 9 bases remained unmatched. Germline V gene lookup returns CDR1 KGHSH and CDR2 LQKENI. The CDR3 loop reads CASSPGQLFVSGANVLTF. The CDR3 coding sequence is TGTGCCAGCTCACCGGGACAGCTTTTTGTTTCTGGGGCCAACGTCCTGACTTTC.

This clone came up a few times. The genes are TRBV15 and TRBJ1-3, with D maybe TRBD1 (6 bases). The V gene's germline CDR1 is LNHNV and CDR2 YYDKDF (reference sequence). This CDR3 is built from 17 residues. V was pared by 8 bases and J by 0 bases, with 20 bases between. The CDR3 sequence is CATRGGTGTASGNTIYF. Here the CDR3 DNA reads TGTGCCACCCGTGGGGGTACAGGGACGGCCTCTGGAAACACCATATATTTT.

This chain connects TRBV29-1 to TRBJ2-7; TRBD1 matches 9 bases. The trim removed 4 bases at V and 6 bases at J, leaving 10 bases unmatched. This CDR3 spans 14 amino acids. CDR1 is SQVTM, CDR2 ANQGSEA, per germline. This CDR3 is CSVVPGQGPSEQYF. The DNA for the CDR3 is TGCAGCGTTGTTCCGGGACAGGGACCTTCCGAGCAGTACTTC.

The rearrangement uses TRBV6-6 and TRBJ2-7; D is unresolved. In germline, CDR1 is MNHNY, CDR2 SVGAGI (reference sequence). The length of the CDR3 is 12 residues. V was clipped by 5 bases and J by 6 bases, with 11 bases between them. The CDR3: CASSPSIFEQYF. CDR3 coding DNA: TGTGCCAGCAGTCCTTCTATTTTCGAGCAGTACTTC.

The chain couples TRBV6-5 to TRBJ2-7; D possibly corresponds to TRBD1 (6 bases). Germline V gene lookup returns CDR1 MNHEY and CDR2 SVGAGI. V gave up 4 bases and J gave up 4 bases, with 11 bases separating them. The CDR3 loop spans 13 amino acids. CDR3 nucleotide sequence: TGTGCCAGCAGTTTCAGGGGTGGGTACGAGCAGTACTTC. It translates to CASSFRGGYEQYF.

This clone was counted a few times. This chain connects TRBV7-2 to TRBJ2-7, with TRBD1 matching 7 bases. Germline V gives CDR1 SGHTA, CDR2 FQGNSA. The CDR3 sequence is 14 residues long. J lost 3 bases, V lost 5 bases, and 7 bases had no gene match. CDR3 loop: CASSRTGVNYEQYF. CDR3 sequence (DNA): TGTGCCAGCAGCCGTACAGGGGTGAACTACGAGCAGTACTTC. Full variable domain (outside the CDR3, taken from reference TRBV7-2 and TRBJ2-7): GAGVSQSPSNKVTEKGKDVELRCDPISGHTALYWYRQSLGQGLEFLIYFQGNSAPDKSGLPSDRFSAERTGGSVSTLTIQRTQQEDSAVYLCASSRTGVNYEQYFGPGTRLTVT.